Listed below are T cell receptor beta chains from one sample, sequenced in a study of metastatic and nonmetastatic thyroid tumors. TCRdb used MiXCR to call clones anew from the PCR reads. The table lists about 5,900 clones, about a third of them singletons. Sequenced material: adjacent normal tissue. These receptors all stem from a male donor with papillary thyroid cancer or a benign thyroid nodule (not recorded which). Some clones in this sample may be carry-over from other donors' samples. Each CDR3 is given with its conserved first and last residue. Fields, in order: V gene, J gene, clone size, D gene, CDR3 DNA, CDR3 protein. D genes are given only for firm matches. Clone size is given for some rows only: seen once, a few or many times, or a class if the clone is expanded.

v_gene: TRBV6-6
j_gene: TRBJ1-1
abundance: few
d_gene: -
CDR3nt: TGTGCCAGCAGTTACGGGGGACATGTGAACACTGAAGCTTTCTTT
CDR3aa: CASSYGGHVNTEAFF

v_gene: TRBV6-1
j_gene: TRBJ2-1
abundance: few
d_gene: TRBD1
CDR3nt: TGTGCCAGCAGTAGGGACAGGGGGCAAGATGAGCAGTTCTTC
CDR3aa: CASSRDRGQDEQFF

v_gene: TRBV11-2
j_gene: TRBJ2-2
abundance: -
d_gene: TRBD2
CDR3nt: TGTGCCAGCAGCTTAGATTTCGCGGGAGGGCCCTCCGGGGAGCTGTTTTTT
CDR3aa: CASSLDFAGGPSGELFF

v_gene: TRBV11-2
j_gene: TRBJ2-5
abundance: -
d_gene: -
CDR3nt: TGTGCCAGCAGCTGGGGGTCAGGGGAAGAGACCCAGTACTTC
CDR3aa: CASSWGSGEETQYF

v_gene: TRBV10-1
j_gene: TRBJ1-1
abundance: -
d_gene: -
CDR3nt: TGCGCCAGCAGTGCAGGGTTCCCTGAAGCTTTCTTT
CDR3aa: CASSAGFPEAFF

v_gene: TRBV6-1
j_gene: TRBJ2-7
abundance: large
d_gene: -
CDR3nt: TGTGCCAGCACCACATCCGGAGAAGGAGTTCACGAGCAGTACTTC
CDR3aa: CASTTSGEGVHEQYF

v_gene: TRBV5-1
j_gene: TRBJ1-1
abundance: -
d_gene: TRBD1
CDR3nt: TGCGCCAGCAGCTTGGAGGGGACAGGTGGCATGAACACTGAAGCTTTCTTT
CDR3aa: CASSLEGTGGMNTEAFF

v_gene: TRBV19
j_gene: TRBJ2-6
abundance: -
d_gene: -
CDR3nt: TGTGCCAGTAGCTCCAGGGTGGCAGGGGCCAACGTCCTGACTTTC
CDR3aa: CASSSRVAGANVLTF

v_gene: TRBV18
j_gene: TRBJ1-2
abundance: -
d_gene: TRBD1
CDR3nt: TGTGCCAGCTCAGGACAGGCCAACTATGGCTACACCTTC
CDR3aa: CASSGQANYGYTF

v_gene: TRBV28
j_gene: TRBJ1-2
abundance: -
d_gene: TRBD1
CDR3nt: TGTGCCAGCAGTTTCGGGACAGGGCACTATGGCTACACCTTC
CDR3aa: CASSFGTGHYGYTF

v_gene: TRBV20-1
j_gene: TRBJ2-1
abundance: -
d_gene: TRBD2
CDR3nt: TGCAGTGCCTTCGGGACTAGCTTGAGGATCTCCTACAATGAGCAGTTCTTC
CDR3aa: CSAFGTSLRISYNEQFF

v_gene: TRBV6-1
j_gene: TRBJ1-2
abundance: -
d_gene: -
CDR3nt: TGTGCCAGCAGCATCCTAGGGTGGGACTATGGCTACACCTTC
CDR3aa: CASSILGWDYGYTF

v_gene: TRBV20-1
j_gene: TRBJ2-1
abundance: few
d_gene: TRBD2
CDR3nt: TGCAGTGCCCGTAGCGGGATAAGGGATGAGCAGTTCTTC
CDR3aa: CSARSGIRDEQFF

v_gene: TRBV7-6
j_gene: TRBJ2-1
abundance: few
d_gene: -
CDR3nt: TGTGCCAGCAGCTTAGACGTCGGGCTGGAGGGTGGGAATGAGCAGTTCTTC
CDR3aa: CASSLDVGLEGGNEQFF

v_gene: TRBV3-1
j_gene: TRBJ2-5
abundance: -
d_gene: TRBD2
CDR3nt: TGTGCCAGCAGCCAAGCTAGCGGGCCGACATTAGAGACCCAGTACTTC
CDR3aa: CASSQASGPTLETQYF

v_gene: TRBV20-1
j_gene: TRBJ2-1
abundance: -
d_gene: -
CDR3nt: TGCAGTGCTTTAGGACAGTCCGATTCCTACAATGAGCAGTTCTTC
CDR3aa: CSALGQSDSYNEQFF

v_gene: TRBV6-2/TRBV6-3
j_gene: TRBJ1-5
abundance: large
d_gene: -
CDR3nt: TGTGCCAGCAGCCCATCCTTTATTGGGGTTGGCAATCAGCCCCAGCATTTT
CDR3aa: CASSPSFIGVGNQPQHF

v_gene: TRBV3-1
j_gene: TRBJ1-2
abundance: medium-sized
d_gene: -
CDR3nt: TGTGCCAGCAGCCGCACAGTTGGGTTTTGGTTCGTCTATGGCTACACCTTC
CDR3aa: CASSRTVGFWFVYGYTF

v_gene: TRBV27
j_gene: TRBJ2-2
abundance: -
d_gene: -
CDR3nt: TGTGCCAGCAGTTGGACTAGGGGGGGAGTAACAACAGGGGAGCTGTTTTTT
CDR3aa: CASSWTRGGVTTGELFF

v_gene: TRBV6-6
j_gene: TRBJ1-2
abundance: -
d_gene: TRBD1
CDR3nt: TGTGCCAGCAGTTACTCATGGACAGGGCACTATGGCTACACCTTC
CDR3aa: CASSYSWTGHYGYTF

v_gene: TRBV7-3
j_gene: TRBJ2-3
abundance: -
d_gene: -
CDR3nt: TGTGCCAGCAGCTTAGACGGCGGACGGGGGTTAGATACGCAGTATTTT
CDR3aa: CASSLDGGRGLDTQYF

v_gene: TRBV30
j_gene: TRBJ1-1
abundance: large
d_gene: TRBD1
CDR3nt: TGTGCCTGGAGTGGACAGGGAGTGTTGAACACTGAAGCTTTCTTT
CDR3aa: CAWSGQGVLNTEAFF

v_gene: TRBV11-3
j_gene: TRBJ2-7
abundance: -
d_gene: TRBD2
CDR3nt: TGTGCCAGCAGCTTAGGGAGAGGGACTAGCGGACTGGAGCAGTACTTC
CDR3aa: CASSLGRGTSGLEQYF

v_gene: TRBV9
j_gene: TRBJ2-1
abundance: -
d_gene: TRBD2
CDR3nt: TGTGCCAGCAGCGTAGGTCCCGGGACTAGGGGCAATGAGCAGTTCTTC
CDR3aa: CASSVGPGTRGNEQFF